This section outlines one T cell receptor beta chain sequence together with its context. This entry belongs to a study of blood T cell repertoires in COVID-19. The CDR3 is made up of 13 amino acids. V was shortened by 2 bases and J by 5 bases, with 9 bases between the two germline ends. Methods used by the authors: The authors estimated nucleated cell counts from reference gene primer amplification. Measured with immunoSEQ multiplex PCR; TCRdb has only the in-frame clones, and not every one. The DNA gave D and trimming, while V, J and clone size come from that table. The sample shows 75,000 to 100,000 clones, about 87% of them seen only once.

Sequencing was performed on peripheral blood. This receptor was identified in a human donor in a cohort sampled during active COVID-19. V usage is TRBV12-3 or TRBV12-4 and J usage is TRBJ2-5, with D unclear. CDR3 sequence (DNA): TGTGCCAGCAGTTTAAACCACCGGGAGACCCAGTACTTC. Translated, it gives CASSLNHRETQYF.